The 13 T cell receptor beta chains in this list originate from one sample, sequenced in a study of regulatory T cells in long-lasting Graves disease. According to the study, TCR beta libraries were built with iRepertoire HTBI primers and CDR3-region Arm-PCR. One entry per CDR3 protein, called by TCRdb with MiXCR from the multiplex PCR reads. This table has approximately 350,000 distinct CDR3 sequences, under 20% appearing once. Time point described: newly diagnosed GD, antithyroid drugs for less than 3 months. Construction of the TCR library relied on RNA isolated from PBMCs. This same sample was also taken into another study, of T cells in Graves' hyperthyroidism and ophthalmopathy.

The starting material was peripheral blood mononuclear cells (PBMCs), obtained at new diagnosis, from a patient treated with antithyroid drugs. These TCRs come from a woman younger than 35 with Graves disease.

This rearrangement joins TRBV2 to TRBJ1-3; 8 bases fit TRBD1. V was pared by 7 bases and J by 6 bases, with 8 bases of the junction left unmatched. The CDR3 is made up of 14 amino acids. CDR1 is SNHLY and CDR2 is FYNNEI in the germline V gene. The CDR3 nucleotides read TGTGCCAGCAACCCCGGGACAGGAGTAAACACCATATATTTT. It translates to CASNPGTGVNTIYF.

This clonotype was observed a single time. DNA of the CDR3: TGTGCCAGCAGCCACACCGGGACAGGGGGTTGGAATGAGCAGTTCTTC. It codes for CASSHTGTGGWNEQFF. The genes are TRBV4-2 and TRBJ2-1; 11 positions agree with TRBD1. This CDR3 contains 16 residues. CDR1 and CDR2 (germline): LGHNA, YNFKEQ. Trimming took 3 bases from V and 7 from J; bases not matched to a gene: 8.

This clonotype was detected many times. The chain joins TRBV2 to TRBJ2-5; 8 nucleotides agree with TRBD1. This CDR3 is 15 amino acids long. The germline V gene has CDR1 SNHLY and CDR2 FYNNEI. J lost 1 base, V lost 7 bases, and 8 bases had no gene match. CDR3 residues: CASTPPDRVQETQYF. The CDR3 DNA is TGTGCCAGCACACCTCCGGACAGGGTCCAAGAGACCCAGTACTTC. Full variable domain (remainder filled in from reference TRBV2 and TRBJ2-5): EPEVTQTPSHQVTQMGQEVILRCVPISNHLYFYWYRQILGQKVEFLVSFYNNEISEKSEIFDDQFSVERPDGSNFTLKIRSTKLEDSAMYFCASTPPDRVQETQYFGPGTRLLVL.

As for this clonotype: Since a much larger clone is just one base distant, this may be a read error. The chain links TRBV2 to TRBJ2-1; D call uncertain. The CDR3 is made up of 14 amino acids. Germline values: CDR1 SNHLY, CDR2 FYNNEI. V was cut by 3 bases and J by 10 bases, with 16 bases left in between. This CDR3 is CASSDDGRSYEQFF. The CDR3 nucleotides are TGTGCCAGCAGTGACGATGGCAGGTCCTACGAGCAGTTCTTC.

This clonotype appeared once. J is TRBJ2-7 and V is TRBV5-4; the D gene is possibly TRBD2 (5 bases). V was pared by 0 bases and J by 3 bases, with 13 bases between. Germline lookup yields CDR1 SGHNT and CDR2 YYREEE (reference sequence). The CDR3 contains 15 residues. The CDR3 DNA reads as TGTGCCAGCAGCTTGGATCGGGGTTCCGGCTACGAGCAGTACTTC. Its translation: CASSLDRGSGYEQYF.

This clonotype was picked up many times. The rearrangement joins TRBV6-1 to TRBJ1-5, with 9 bases that match TRBD1. CDR1 and CDR2 from the germline V gene are MNHNS and SASEGT. This CDR3 is 13 amino acids long. The V gene end was trimmed by 6 bases and the J gene end by 6 bases; junction bases not matched to a gene: 3. In nucleotides, the CDR3 is TGTGCCAGCAGCTGGACAGGGGCTCAGCCCCAGCATTTT. It codes for CASSWTGAQPQHF.

This clonotype has more than one count but fewer than ten. This chain links TRBV19 with TRBJ1-2, with D perhaps TRBD1 (6 bases). The V gene's germline CDR1 is LNHDA and CDR2 SQIVND (reference sequence). The CDR3 spans 14 residues. With 3 bases removed from V and 5 bases from J, the gap between germline ends came to 13 bases. In DNA, the CDR3 is TGTGCCAGTAGTATCGGGAGGACAGCATATGGCTACACCTTC. This encodes CASSIGRTAYGYTF.

A note on this clonotype: Given the absence of the conserved phenylalanine or tryptophan at the CDR3 end, a read error is likely. This chain joins TRBV7-8 and TRBJ1-2, with 7 bases identical to TRBD1. With V trimmed by 1 base and J by 7 bases, 15 bases remained unmatched. The CDR3 is 17 residues long. The germline V gene encodes CDR1 SGHVS and CDR2 FQNEAQ. The CDR3 nucleotides read TGTGCCAGCAGCTTAGTAGGAGGCACAGGGGAGTTTCCTGGCTACACCCTC. Protein product: CASSLVGGTGEFPGYTL.

This clonotype was seen repeatedly, ten times or more. The V and J genes are TRBV3-1 and TRBJ2-1; D remains unclear. Per the germline V gene, CDR1 is LGHDT and CDR2 is YNNKEL (reference sequence). The V and J ends lost 0 bases and 1 base respectively, with 4 bases between them. CDR3 length equals 14 residues. CDR3 DNA sequence: TGTGCCAGCAGCCAAGATCGTTCCTACAATGAGCAGTTCTTC. The encoded protein is CASSQDRSYNEQFF.

This clonotype was seen a handful of times. Written as DNA, the CDR3 is TGTGCCAGCAGTTTATTTAGGGGGGGCTCCTACGAGCAGTACTTC. This gives the protein CASSLFRGGSYEQYF. The chain employs TRBV27 and TRBJ2-7; D is possibly TRBD2 (7 bases). The germline CDR1 and CDR2 sequences are MNHEY and SMNVEV (reference sequence). V lost 1 base and J 0 bases, leaving 10 bases between the germline ends. The CDR3 extends over 15 amino acids.

This clonotype has only a few counts. The chain carries TRBV12-3 or TRBV12-4 and TRBJ2-1, with TRBD1 identical over 10 bases. V was clipped by 3 bases and J by 5 bases; unmatched bases: 10. The CDR3 totals 17 residues. CDR3 nucleotide sequence: TGTGCCAGCAGTTTGCATTTACTGGGACAGGGGAACAATGAGCAGTTCTTC. This translates into CASSLHLLGQGNNEQFF.

This clonotype was detected only once. A far larger clone is a single base away, which makes a read error likely. This sequence joins TRBV9 and TRBJ2-7; TRBD1 aligns across 8 bases. CDR3 length: 13 amino acids. Per germline, CDR1 SGDLS and CDR2 YYNGEE. V trimming: 5 bases; J trimming: 6 bases; junction bases outside the gene matches: 7. CDR3 coding DNA: TGTGCCAGCAGTTCTAGGACAGGGCGCGAGCAGTACTTC. Translated, it gives CASSSRTGREQYF.

This clonotype was seen many times. This chain connects TRBV2 to TRBJ2-5; TRBD2 aligns across 7 bases. Trimming took 8 bases from V and 2 from J; bases not matched to a gene: 8. CDR3 length: 14 residues. In germline, CDR1 is SNHLY, CDR2 FYNNEI. CDR3 nucleotides: TGTGCCAGCGGAGGGAGGGGCGGGCAAGAGACCCAGTACTTC. It codes for CASGGRGGQETQYF.